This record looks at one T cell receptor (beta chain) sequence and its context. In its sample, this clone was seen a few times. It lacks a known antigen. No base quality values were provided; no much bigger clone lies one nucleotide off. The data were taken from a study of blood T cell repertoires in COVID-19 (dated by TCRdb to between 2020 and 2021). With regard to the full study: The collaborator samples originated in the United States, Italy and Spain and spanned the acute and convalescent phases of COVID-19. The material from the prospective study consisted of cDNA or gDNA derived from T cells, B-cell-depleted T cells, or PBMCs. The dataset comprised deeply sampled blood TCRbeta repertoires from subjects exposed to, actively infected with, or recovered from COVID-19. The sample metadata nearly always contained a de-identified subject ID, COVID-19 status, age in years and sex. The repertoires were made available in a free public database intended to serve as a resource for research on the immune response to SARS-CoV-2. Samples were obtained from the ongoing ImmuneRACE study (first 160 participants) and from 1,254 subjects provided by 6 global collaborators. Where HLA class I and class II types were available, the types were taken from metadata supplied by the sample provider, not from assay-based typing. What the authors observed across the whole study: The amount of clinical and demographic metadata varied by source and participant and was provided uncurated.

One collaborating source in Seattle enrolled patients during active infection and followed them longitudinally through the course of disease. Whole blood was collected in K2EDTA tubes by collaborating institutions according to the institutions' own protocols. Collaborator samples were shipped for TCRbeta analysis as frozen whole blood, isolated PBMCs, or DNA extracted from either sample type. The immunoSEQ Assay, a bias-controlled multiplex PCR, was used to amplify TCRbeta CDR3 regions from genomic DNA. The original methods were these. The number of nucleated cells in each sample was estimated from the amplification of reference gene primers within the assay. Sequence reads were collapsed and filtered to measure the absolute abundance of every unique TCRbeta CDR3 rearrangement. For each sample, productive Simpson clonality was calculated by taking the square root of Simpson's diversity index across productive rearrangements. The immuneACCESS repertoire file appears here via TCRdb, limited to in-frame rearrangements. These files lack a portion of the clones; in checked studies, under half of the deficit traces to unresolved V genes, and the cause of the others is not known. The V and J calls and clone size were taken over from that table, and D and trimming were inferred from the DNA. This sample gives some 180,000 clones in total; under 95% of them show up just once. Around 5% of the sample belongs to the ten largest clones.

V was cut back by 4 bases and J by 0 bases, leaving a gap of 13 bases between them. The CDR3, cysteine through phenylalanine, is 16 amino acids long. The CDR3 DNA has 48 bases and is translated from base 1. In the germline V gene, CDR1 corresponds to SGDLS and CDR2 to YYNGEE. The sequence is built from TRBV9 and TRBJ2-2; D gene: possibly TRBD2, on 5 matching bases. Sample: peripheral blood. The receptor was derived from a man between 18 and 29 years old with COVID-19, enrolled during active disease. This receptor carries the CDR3 CASSPRTFANTGELFF. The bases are TGTGCCAGCAGCCCCCGGACTTTCGCGAACACCGGGGAGCTGTTTTTT. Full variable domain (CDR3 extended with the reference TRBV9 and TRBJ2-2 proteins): DSGVTQTPKHLITATGQRVTLRCSPRSGDLSVYWYQQSLDQGLQFLIQYYNGEERAKGNILERFSAQQFPDLHSELNLSSLELGDSALYFCASSPRTFANTGELFFGEGSRLTVL.